These 30 T cell receptor beta chains were sequenced from one sample in a study of control samples from healthy donors and cancer patients. Here immunoSEQ multiplex PCR was the method, and the copy in TCRdb shows in-frame clones only, minus some. The table has 90,000 or so clones, 88% seen once. Sequencing was performed on blood. Receptors were obtained from a woman between 65 and 79 years old in good health.

V usage is TRBV18 and J usage is TRBJ2-1, with a tentative D call TRBD2 (5 bases). Germline CDR1 is KGHSH and CDR2 is LQKENI. The CDR3 is 16 residues long. V lost 3 bases, J lost 0 bases, and 12 bases lay in between. The CDR3, as DNA: TGTGCCAGCTCACCGGTTGGTGGGAGCTCCTACAATGAGCAGTTCTTC. It codes for CASSPVGGSSYNEQFF.

This clone was picked up a small number of times. No DNA is shown, since the ends of the CDR3 on it are uncertain; the CDR3 is the one TCRdb lists. The chain uses TRBV6-5 and TRBJ1-2; the table's D call TRBD1 went unverified against the DNA. Per the germline V gene, CDR1 is MNHEY and CDR2 is SVGAGI. The CDR3 length is 14 residues, termini included. CDR3 sequence reads: CASSTSTGRYGYTF.

The rearrangement uses TRBV11-2 and TRBJ1-6, with D maybe TRBD1 (6 bases). There are 14 residues in the CDR3. Germline CDR1 SGHAT, CDR2 FQNNGV. V was pared by 5 bases and J by 6 bases, with 11 bases between. This CDR3 reads CASSPGQINSPLHF. In DNA form, the CDR3 reads TGTGCCAGCAGCCCAGGACAGATTAATTCACCCCTCCACTTT.

V usage is TRBV19 and J usage is TRBJ1-1, with 9 bases matching TRBD1. The CDR3 loop spans 16 amino acids. The J segment lost 4 bases and the V segment lost 4 bases, leaving 10 bases of the junction unmatched. Germline lookup yields CDR1 LNHDA and CDR2 SQIVND (reference sequence). The chain's CDR3 is CASSTSYWGQGTEAFF. The CDR3 DNA reads TGTGCCAGTAGTACCTCCTATTGGGGACAGGGCACTGAAGCTTTCTTT.

The genes are TRBV5-1 and TRBJ1-1, with D possibly being TRBD1 (6 bases). The V and J ends lost 6 bases and 1 base respectively, with 16 bases between them. Germline V gene sequence: CDR1 SGHRS, CDR2 YFSETQ. CDR3 size: 15 residues. As DNA, the CDR3 is TGCGCCAGCACTTTGGACGGGGGCACGAACACTGAAGCTTTCTTT. Residues: CASTLDGGTNTEAFF.

This clone was detected a few times. V and J are TRBV7-8 and TRBJ1-2; D remains unclear. Trimming left V 2 bases short and J 8 bases short, with 9 bases between. The CDR3 spans 12 residues. Germline V gives CDR1 SGHVS, CDR2 FQNEAQ. DNA for the CDR3: TGTGCCAGCAGCTTATGGCAAGGGGGCTACACCTTC. Its protein product is CASSLWQGGYTF.

The CDR3 loop is CASSFEEVGPSGDTQYF. CDR3 coding DNA: TGTGCCAGCAGCTTCGAGGAGGTCGGCCCCTCGGGAGATACGCAGTATTTT. The chain uses TRBV5-6 and TRBJ2-3; a weak D match, TRBD2 (5 bases). Germline CDR1 and CDR2: SGHDT and YYEEEE. V was trimmed by 2 bases and J by 5 bases, leaving 21 bases between them. The CDR3 runs 17 residues.

The chain recombines TRBV2 with TRBJ1-4; 8 bases align to TRBD1. This CDR3 region has 14 residues. Germline V gene data show CDR1 as SNHLY and CDR2 as FYNNEI. With V trimmed by 7 bases and J by 8 bases, 9 bases remained unmatched. The DNA for the CDR3 is TGTGCCAGCACAGGCAGACCAGGGGGCGAAAAACTGTTTTTT. Translating gives CASTGRPGGEKLFF.

A single count supports this clone. CDR3 sequence (DNA): TGTGCCAGCAGCGTTACTGGGTTGGTGGGTGGCTACACCTTC. Amino acid sequence: CASSVTGLVGGYTF. J is TRBJ1-2 and V is TRBV9; no firm D call. Germline values: CDR1 SGDLS, CDR2 YYNGEE. Trimming removed 2 bases from V and 7 bases from J, with 15 bases in between. The CDR3 consists of 14 residues.

This rearrangement joins TRBV10-3 to TRBJ1-1; D is possibly TRBD1 (6 bases). The V end was cut by 4 bases, the J end by 5 bases, with 11 bases between. CDR1 and CDR2 from the germline V gene are ENHRY and SYGVKD. This CDR3 comprises 13 residues. The CDR3 sequence: CAISGRRGTEAFF. CDR3 bases: TGTGCCATCAGTGGGAGGAGGGGGACTGAAGCTTTCTTT.

This chain uses TRBV19 with TRBJ1-5; 8 nucleotides align to TRBD1. V lost 6 bases to trimming and J lost 7 bases; unmatched junction nucleotides: 8. The CDR3 has 14 residues. Germline CDR1 is LNHDA and CDR2 is SQIVND (reference sequence). CDR3 sequence: CASSSGQGLQPQHF. In nucleotides, the CDR3 is TGTGCCAGTAGCAGTGGACAGGGCCTCCAGCCCCAGCATTTT.

CDR3: CASRGQGLSQPQHF. The CDR3 bases are TGTGCCAGCAGGGGACAGGGGTTGAGTCAGCCCCAGCATTTT. The V gene is TRBV6-6, the J gene TRBJ1-5; 10 bases fit TRBD1. J gave up 6 bases and V 6 bases, and 5 bases lay outside the gene matches. Germline V lookup: CDR1 MNHNY, CDR2 SVGAGI (reference sequence). The CDR3 extends over 14 amino acids.

V and J are TRBV10-3 and TRBJ1-3; D uncertain. This CDR3 contains 16 residues. With 5 bases removed from V and 0 bases from J, the gap between germline ends came to 14 bases. Looked up from germline, CDR1 is ENHRY and CDR2 is SYGVKD. CDR3 amino acids: CAISQGLSTSGNTIYF. Written as DNA, the CDR3 is TGTGCCATCAGTCAAGGACTTAGTACCTCTGGAAACACCATATATTTT.

The chain has TRBV6-1 and TRBJ1-1, with 10 nucleotides matching TRBD1. Germline assignment: CDR1 MNHNS and CDR2 SASEGT. CDR3 length: 14 residues. V shed 3 bases and J 3 bases; nucleotides not matched to a gene: 1. CDR3 in DNA: TGTGCCAGCAGTGAGACAGGGGGCCACACTGAAGCTTTCTTT. This gives the protein CASSETGGHTEAFF.

The chain recombines TRBV2 with TRBJ1-2; D may be TRBD1 (5 bases). This CDR3 is built from 14 residues. With 7 bases removed from V and 3 bases from J, the gap between germline ends came to 15 bases. Germline assignment: CDR1 SNHLY and CDR2 FYNNEI. As DNA, the CDR3 is TGTGCCAGCACCACCTGGGGGGTTGACTATGGCTACACCTTC. As protein: CASTTWGVDYGYTF. Using reference TRBV2 and TRBJ1-2 for the parts outside the CDR3, the full variable domain is EPEVTQTPSHQVTQMGQEVILRCVPISNHLYFYWYRQILGQKVEFLVSFYNNEISEKSEIFDDQFSVERPDGSNFTLKIRSTKLEDSAMYFCASTTWGVDYGYTFGSGTRLTVV.

This chain uses TRBV5-5 with TRBJ2-7; 10 nucleotides align to TRBD1. The V and J ends lost 1 base and 4 bases, in that order; junction bases with no gene match: 5. Germline CDR1 reads SGHKS; CDR2 reads YYEKEE (reference sequence). The CDR3 contains 15 residues. The CDR3: CASSLTGTGAYEQYF. CDR3 bases: TGTGCCAGCAGCTTGACCGGGACAGGGGCGTACGAGCAGTACTTC.

In this sample, this clone turned up a few times. This chain joins TRBV10-2 and TRBJ1-2, with D hard to call. V lost 1 base to trimming and J lost 6 bases, with 12 bases between them. There are 14 residues in the CDR3. Germline CDR1 is WSHSY and CDR2 is SAAADI. CDR3 amino acids: CASSEWQDVDGYTF. The CDR3 region has the DNA TGCGCCAGCAGTGAGTGGCAGGACGTGGATGGCTACACCTTC.

CDR3 amino acids: CASSQTVQGNVGNTIYF. CDR3 bases: TGCGCCAGCAGCCAAACTGTACAGGGAAATGTAGGAAACACCATATATTTT. This rearrangement joins TRBV4-3 to TRBJ1-3, with D possibly being TRBD1 (6 bases). With 2 bases removed from V and 4 bases from J, the gap between germline ends came to 18 bases. CDR3 length equals 17 residues. CDR1 LGHNA and CDR2 YSLEER come from the germline V gene.

The chain joins TRBV5-4 to TRBJ1-2; D remains unclear. V was trimmed by 0 bases and J by 1 base, leaving 1 base between them. Germline V gives CDR1 SGHNT, CDR2 YYREEE (reference sequence). The CDR3 runs to 12 residues. The CDR3 sequence: CASSLDNYGYTF. The CDR3 DNA reads as TGTGCCAGCAGCTTGGATAACTATGGCTACACCTTC.

The rearrangement uses TRBV10-3 and TRBJ2-2; 13 bases line up with TRBD2. Germline V lookup: CDR1 ENHRY, CDR2 SYGVKD. The ends lost 10 bases at V and 7 bases at J; junction bases unmatched: 9. CDR3 length equals 15 residues. The CDR3 is CATATSGRALGELFF. The CDR3, as DNA: TGTGCCACCGCAACTAGCGGGAGGGCCCTCGGGGAGCTGTTTTTT.

This clone was picked up one time. V usage is TRBV7-2 and J usage is TRBJ2-1; maybe TRBD2 (6 bases). Germline CDR1 SGHTA, CDR2 FQGNSA. Trimming removed 5 bases from V and 7 bases from J, with 18 bases in between. CDR3 length: 15 residues. CDR3 sequence (DNA): TGTGCCAGCAGCCTAGAGGGCGGGACCCCGAATGAGCAGTTCTTC. This gives the protein CASSLEGGTPNEQFF.

The V call is TRBV6-2 or TRBV6-3, the J call TRBJ2-6, with D maybe TRBD1 (5 bases). The CDR3 has 19 amino acids. Germline V lookup: CDR1 MNHEY, CDR2 SVGEGT. Trimming removed 3 bases from V and 1 base from J, with 19 bases in between. The CDR3 region is CASSYYPTRGLSGANVLTF. CDR3 in DNA: TGTGCCAGCAGTTATTATCCGACAAGGGGATTATCTGGGGCCAACGTCCTGACTTTC.

This chain links TRBV25-1 with TRBJ1-1; 8 positions match TRBD1. The CDR3 runs 15 residues. V lost 9 bases, J lost 1 base, and 10 bases stayed unmatched. The germline V gene encodes CDR1 MGHDK and CDR2 SYGVNS. The CDR3 DNA is TGTGCCAGTCAAGCCGCAGGGGGCTCGAACACTGAAGCTTTCTTT. Encoded protein: CASQAAGGSNTEAFF.

The chain uses TRBV29-1 and TRBJ1-2; D might be TRBD1 (5 bases). Germline V gives CDR1 SQVTM, CDR2 ANQGSEA. The CDR3 contains 13 residues. V was shortened by 3 bases and J by 4 bases, with 12 bases between the two germline ends. For the CDR3, the DNA is TGCAGCGTTGATTCAGGGACCTTCTATGGCTACACCTTC. Residues: CSVDSGTFYGYTF.

The chain couples TRBV6-5 to TRBJ1-3; D possibly corresponds to TRBD1 (5 bases). Germline V gene sequence: CDR1 MNHEY, CDR2 SVGAGI. This CDR3 is 13 amino acids long. The V and J ends lost 5 bases and 4 bases respectively, with 9 bases between them. DNA of the CDR3: TGTGCCAGCAGTCAGGGTTACGGAAACACCATATATTTT. It encodes CASSQGYGNTIYF.

The V and J genes are TRBV27 and TRBJ1-6; no definite D call. Germline assignment: CDR1 MNHEY and CDR2 SMNVEV (reference sequence). The CDR3 consists of 14 residues. The V end was cut by 5 bases, the J end by 0 bases, with 5 bases between. CDR3 coding DNA: TGTGCCAGCAGTCCCCTCTCCTATAATTCACCCCTCCACTTT. It specifies CASSPLSYNSPLHF.

The chain has TRBV12-3 or TRBV12-4 and TRBJ2-5, with D unresolved. The CDR3 is made up of 11 amino acids. With 5 bases removed from V and 3 bases from J, the gap between germline ends came to 4 bases. CDR3 bases: TGTGCCAGCAGTCCTAAAGAGACCCAGTACTTC. It codes for CASSPKETQYF.

The genes are TRBV7-8 and TRBJ2-1; 12 nucleotides agree with TRBD2. The V gene's germline CDR1 is SGHVS and CDR2 FQNEAQ. Unmatched junction bases numbered 9, after V lost 5 bases and J lost 7 bases. This CDR3 comprises 16 residues. The CDR3 DNA is TGTGCCAGCAGCGCAACTAGCGGGAGGATCGGGAATGAGCAGTTCTTC. It yields the protein CASSATSGRIGNEQFF. Supplemented by reference TRBV7-8 and TRBJ2-1, the full variable domain reads GAGVSQSPRYKVAKRGQDVALRCDPISGHVSLFWYQQALGQGPEFLTYFQNEAQLDKSGLPSDRFFAERPEGSVSTLKIQRTQQEDSAVYLCASSATSGRIGNEQFFGPGTRLTVL.

There are a few counts of this clone. The rearrangement uses TRBV30 and TRBJ2-2, with D uncertain. V gave up 0 bases and J gave up 6 bases, with 11 bases separating them. CDR3 length: 14 amino acids. Per the germline V gene, CDR1 is GTSNPN and CDR2 is SVGIG (reference sequence). CDR3 sequence: CAWSVMFGAGELFF. The DNA for the CDR3 is TGTGCCTGGAGTGTCATGTTTGGGGCCGGGGAGCTGTTTTTT.

The chain recombines TRBV18 with TRBJ1-2; no firm D call. The ends were cut back, 4 bases at V and 4 bases at J, with 10 bases in the middle. Germline CDR1 is KGHSH and CDR2 is LQKENI. The CDR3 totals 13 residues. The CDR3 DNA follows: TGTGCCAGCTCACAGGGTATCAGCTATGGCTACACCTTC. It translates to CASSQGISYGYTF.